This TCR beta chain originates from a study of blood T cell repertoires in COVID-19. Study context: Some COVID-19 samples were acute and others convalescent; all came from the United States, Italy and Spain. PBMCs, B-cell-depleted T cells, or T cells were the source of the cDNA or gDNA that made up the material.

Trimming shortened V by 2 bases and J by 3 bases, and 7 bases separated the two germline ends. This CDR3 comprises 14 residues. The germline V gene has CDR1 LNHDA and CDR2 SQIVND (reference sequence). Original methodology: Estimation of nucleated cell counts was performed using reference gene primer amplification. Clones were sequenced by immunoSEQ multiplex PCR, and TCRdb holds only the in-frame ones, with some missing. The DNA gave D and trimming, while V, J and clone size come from that table. The sample records some 210,000 clones, 80% to 90% being singletons. Sequenced input: peripheral blood. The chain joins TRBV19 to TRBJ2-2; no definite D call. The sequence was collected from a woman between 70 and 85 years old with active or convalescent COVID-19. CDR3: CASSIIPYTGELFF. The CDR3 nucleotides read TGTGCCAGTAGTATAATCCCCTACACCGGGGAGCTGTTTTTT.